The TCR beta chain described here comes from a study of shared clonotypes between healthy human individuals. Across the study: Per-donor plates numbered three CD4 naive, three CD4 memory, two CD8 naive and one CD8 memory.

The genomic DNA of each subset was split evenly across several immunoSEQ plates. Authors' processing steps: In the immunoSEQ data, sequences were junction-only and lacked quality scores, so filtering differed. TCRdb's table, derived via immunoSEQ multiplex PCR, lists solely in-frame clones and lacks some. V and J calls plus clone size are reproduced from that table; the DNA served to infer D and trimming. The data hold about 980,000 clones, with around 80% observed a single time. Germline lookup yields CDR1 GTSNPN and CDR2 SVGIG (reference sequence). V shed 2 bases and J shed 4 bases, with 8 bases lying between them. This CDR3 contains 13 residues. A single count supports this clone. Other DNA sequences in this sample translate to the same CDR3.

The chain combines TRBV30 with TRBJ1-4; D not resolved. The sequence derives from a young man in good health. Sequencing was done on a sample of memory CD4+ T cells sorted from blood. Documented subset: CD45RA-negative fraction. CDR3 protein: CAWSPGLNEKLFF. The CDR3 DNA is TGTGCCTGGAGTCCGGGTCTTAATGAAAAACTGTTTTTT.